This entry lists 17 T cell receptor beta chains sequenced from one sample in a study of breast tumors, draining lymph nodes, adjacent tissues. Axillary draining lymph nodes of breast cancer patients supplied the node samples. From the multiplex PCR reads, TCRdb called clonotypes with MiXCR, one entry per CDR3 protein. The sample contains approximately 100,000 distinct CDR3 sequences, over 20% of which appear only once. Sequenced sample: axillary lymph node tissue. The receptors derive from a female donor with breast cancer. Some clones in this sample may be carry-over from other donors' samples.

This clonotype was seen repeatedly, ten times or more. V usage is TRBV6-1 and J usage is TRBJ2-2; D remains ambiguous. Trimming left V 3 bases short and J 3 bases short, with 8 bases between. Germline V gene lookup returns CDR1 MNHNS and CDR2 SASEGT. The CDR3 loop spans 14 amino acids. CDR3 coding DNA: TGTGCCAGCAGTGATCTGTGGCACACCGGGGAGCTGTTTTTT. This sequence encodes CASSDLWHTGELFF.

This clonotype was seen many times. The chain combines TRBV5-1 with TRBJ2-3; D tentatively fits TRBD1 or TRBD2 (6 bases each). The CDR3 length is 14 residues. V lost 1 base and J lost 1, with 7 bases in between. CDR1 is SGHRS and CDR2 is YFSETQ in the germline V gene. The DNA of the CDR3 is TGCGCCAGCAGCTTGAGGGGGGGCACAGATACGCAGTATTTT. It specifies CASSLRGGTDTQYF.

The table lists this clonotype with many counts. The chain couples TRBV6-1 to TRBJ2-5; unclear D gene. Germline V gene lookup returns CDR1 MNHNS and CDR2 SASEGT. The CDR3 sequence is 14 residues long. Trimming left V 2 bases short and J 5 bases short, with 12 bases between. In DNA form, the CDR3 reads TGTGCCAGCAGTGAACCTGGAGTCTGGGAGACCCAGTACTTC. This gives the protein CASSEPGVWETQYF.

With regard to this clonotype: A clone one base away is much larger, so this may be a read error. J is TRBJ1-5 and V is TRBV7-9; the D gene is possibly TRBD1 (5 bases). This CDR3 has 13 amino acids. Looked up from germline, CDR1 is SEHNR and CDR2 is FQNEAQ (reference sequence). CDR3 amino acids: CASSLKDNQAQHF. CDR3 bases: TGTGCCAGCAGCTTGAAGGACAATCAGGCCCAGCATTTT.

This clonotype was detected many times. V and J are TRBV20-1 and TRBJ2-7; 8 positions match TRBD2. This CDR3 region has 15 residues. V was pared by 3 bases and J by 5 bases, with 12 bases of the junction left unmatched. In germline, CDR1 is DFQATT, CDR2 SNEGSKA (reference sequence). CDR3 in DNA: TGCAGTGCTAGCTCAAGACGCCGGGGGGGCGACGAGCAGTACTTC. Amino acid sequence: CSASSRRRGGDEQYF.

This chain links TRBV10-3 with TRBJ2-7; 7 bases are shared with TRBD1. Germline V lookup: CDR1 ENHRY, CDR2 SYGVKD. The length of the CDR3 is 14 residues. V was pared by 0 bases and J by 2 bases, with 1 base of the junction left unmatched. CDR3: CAISESGQPYEQYF. The CDR3 DNA sequence: TGTGCCATCAGTGAGTCGGGACAGCCCTACGAGCAGTACTTC.

Many counts were recorded for this clonotype. The V and J genes are TRBV5-1 and TRBJ2-1, with D perhaps TRBD2 (5 bases). With 4 bases removed from V and 4 bases from J, the gap between germline ends came to 6 bases. The CDR3 sequence is 12 residues long. Germline CDR1 SGHRS, CDR2 YFSETQ. CDR3 sequence: CASSAGYNEQFF. The DNA for the CDR3 is TGCGCCAGCAGCGCGGGTTACAATGAGCAGTTCTTC.

The chain employs TRBV28 and TRBJ2-7; 9 positions agree with TRBD1. Germline CDR1 reads MDHEN; CDR2 reads SYDVKM. This CDR3 is built from 14 residues. V shed 7 bases, J shed 3 bases, and the junction held 7 bases outside the gene matches. DNA for the CDR3: TGTGCCAGCAAGACCGGGACAGGGCGCTACGAGCAGTACTTC. Residues: CASKTGTGRYEQYF. The full variable domain, rest sourced from reference TRBV28 and TRBJ2-7, is DVKVTQSSRYLVKRTGEKVFLECVQDMDHENMFWYRQDPGLGLRLIYFSYDVKMKEKGDIPEGYSVSREKKERFSLILESASTNQTSMYLCASKTGTGRYEQYFGPGTRLTVT.

This clonotype was counted ten times or more. The chain recombines TRBV10-3 with TRBJ1-4; D remains ambiguous. Germline values: CDR1 ENHRY, CDR2 SYGVKD. The CDR3 has 12 residues. V lost 10 bases, J lost 5 bases, and 11 bases lay in between. This CDR3 reads CATTSGNEKLFF. The CDR3 nucleotides are TGTGCCACGACATCCGGGAATGAAAAACTGTTTTTT.

This clonotype has at least ten counts. The CDR3 DNA reads as TGCAGTGCTAGACCCGGACTAGCGGCCCAAGAGACCCAGTACTTC. This translates into CSARPGLAAQETQYF. V and J are TRBV20-1 and TRBJ2-5; 10 bases agree with TRBD2. Per germline, CDR1 DFQATT and CDR2 SNEGSKA (reference sequence). The CDR3 extends over 15 amino acids. V was clipped by 2 bases and J by 1 base; unmatched bases: 4.

This clonotype has ten or more counts. J is TRBJ2-7 and V is TRBV5-1; D possibly matches TRBD1 or TRBD2 (5 bases each). The CDR3 is 19 residues long. The germline V gene encodes CDR1 SGHRS and CDR2 YFSETQ. V lost 2 bases, J lost 0 bases, and 24 bases lay in between. The CDR3 here is CASSFWDGAASSRSYEQYF. The CDR3 nucleotides are TGCGCCAGCAGCTTCTGGGACGGGGCCGCGAGCTCCCGCTCCTACGAGCAGTACTTC.

This clonotype was seen repeatedly, ten times or more. The chain has TRBV5-8 and TRBJ2-1; possibly TRBD1 for D (6 bases). Germline-derived CDR1 and CDR2 are SGHTS and YDEGEE. V was clipped by 0 bases and J by 7 bases, with 8 bases between them. The CDR3 is made up of 13 amino acids. The CDR3 DNA reads as TGTGCCAGCAGCTTGGGGGGGCGAAATGAGCAGTTCTTC. Translation: CASSLGGRNEQFF. Variable domain in full (rest from reference TRBV5-8 and TRBJ2-1): EAGVTQSPTHLIKTRGQQATLRCSPISGHTSVYWYQQALGLGLQFLLWYDEGEERNRGNFPPRFSGRQFPNYSSELNVNALELEDSALYLCASSLGGRNEQFFGPGTRLTVL.

This clonotype was picked up many times. V is TRBV10-2 and J is TRBJ2-3; 8 bases fit TRBD2. With 4 bases clipped from V and 6 bases from J, the junction kept 6 bases outside the gene matches. The CDR3 contains 14 residues. Germline assignment: CDR1 WSHSY and CDR2 SAAADI. In nucleotides, the CDR3 is TGCGCCAGCAGTGCTAGCGGGTCACGGGATACGCAGTATTTT. Its translation is CASSASGSRDTQYF.

This clonotype was seen ten or more times. The rearrangement links TRBV9 to TRBJ2-3; 7 nucleotides match TRBD1. V dropped 4 bases and J dropped 4; count of bases not matched to a gene: 6. The CDR3 runs to 14 residues. Germline CDR1 and CDR2: SGDLS and YYNGEE. CDR3 sequence: CASSQGGVSDTQYF. The CDR3 region has the DNA TGTGCCAGCAGCCAAGGGGGCGTCTCAGATACGCAGTATTTT.

The sample holds many counts of this clonotype. The J gene is TRBJ2-2, the V gene TRBV7-3; the match to TRBD2 covers 13 bases. The germline CDR1 and CDR2 sequences are SGHTA and FQGTGA. This CDR3 region has 16 residues. V was clipped by 4 bases and J by 8 bases; unmatched bases: 7. CDR3 nucleotide sequence: TGTGCCAGCAGCTCAGGACTAGCGGGAGTTGGAGGGGAGCTGTTTTTT. Amino acid sequence: CASSSGLAGVGGELFF. Filled out from reference TRBV7-3 and TRBJ2-2, the complete variable domain reads GAGVSQTPSNKVTEKGKYVELRCDPISGHTALYWYRQSLGQGPEFLIYFQGTGAADDSGLPNDRFFAVRPEGSVSTLKIQRTERGDSAVYLCASSSGLAGVGGELFFGEGSRLTVL.

This clonotype has ten or more counts. The rearrangement links TRBV13 to TRBJ2-3, with D unresolved. CDR1 and CDR2 from the germline V gene are PRHDT and FYEKMQ (reference sequence). The CDR3 is 15 amino acids. V dropped 7 bases and J dropped 3 bases, with 17 bases sitting between them. Written as DNA, the CDR3 is TGTGCCAGCACCCCGTGGAGAATGATGACAGATACGCAGTATTTT. Its translation: CASTPWRMMTDTQYF.

This clonotype was counted a single time. V is TRBV6-1 and J is TRBJ1-4, with D perhaps TRBD1 (6 bases). V lost 5 bases, J lost 0 bases, and 13 bases lay in between. Germline CDR1 is MNHNS and CDR2 is SASEGT. The CDR3 runs 16 residues. The CDR3 nucleotides read TGTGCCAGCAGTCCTAGGACAGTTGCAACTAATGAAAAACTGTTTTTT. Translating it yields CASSPRTVATNEKLFF.